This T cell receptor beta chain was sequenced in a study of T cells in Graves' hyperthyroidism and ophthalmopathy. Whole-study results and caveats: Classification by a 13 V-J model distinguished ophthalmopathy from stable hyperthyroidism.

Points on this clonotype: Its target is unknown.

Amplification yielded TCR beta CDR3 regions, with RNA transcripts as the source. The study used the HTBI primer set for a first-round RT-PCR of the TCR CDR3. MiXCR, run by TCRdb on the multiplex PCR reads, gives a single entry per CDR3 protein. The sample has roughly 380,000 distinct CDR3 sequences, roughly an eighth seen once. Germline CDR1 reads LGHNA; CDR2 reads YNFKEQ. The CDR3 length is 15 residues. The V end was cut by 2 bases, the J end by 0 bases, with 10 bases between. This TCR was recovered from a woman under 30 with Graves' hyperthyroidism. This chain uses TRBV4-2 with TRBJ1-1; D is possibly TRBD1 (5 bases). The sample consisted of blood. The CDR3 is CASSQLRGLNTEAFF. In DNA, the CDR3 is TGTGCCAGCAGCCAACTTCGGGGGTTGAACACTGAAGCTTTCTTT.